A single sample is the source of the 18 T cell receptor beta chains below, sequenced in a study of OX40 agonist ivuxolimab in advanced cancers. Clones were sequenced by immunoSEQ multiplex PCR, and TCRdb holds only the in-frame ones, with some missing. The repertoire holds about 89,000 clones, with 85% to 95% as singletons. The source material was CD4+ or CD8+ T cells sorted from blood, sampled in a trial of the OX40 agonist ivuxolimab. All receptors come from an adult with an advanced solid tumor such as melanoma, head and neck, liver or kidney cancer.

The chain is built from TRBV7-9 and TRBJ1-2; D unclear. The length of the CDR3 is 14 residues. Germline V gene lookup returns CDR1 SEHNR and CDR2 FQNEAQ (reference sequence). The V and J ends lost 2 bases and 3 bases respectively, with 10 bases between them. The CDR3 loop reads CASSLWSGDYGYTF. In DNA, the CDR3 is TGTGCCAGCAGCTTATGGTCCGGTGACTATGGCTACACCTTC.

DNA of the CDR3: TGTGCCAGCAGTTATAGGGAAGGGGAGGCTTTCTTT. Translated: CASSYREGEAFF. The chain combines TRBV6-5 with TRBJ1-1; tentative D call: TRBD1 (5 bases). V lost 3 bases, J lost 11 bases, and 13 bases lay in between. Germline CDR1 MNHEY, CDR2 SVGAGI. There are 12 residues in the CDR3.

There are a few counts of this clone. J is TRBJ1-3 and V is TRBV28; D call uncertain. The germline CDR1 and CDR2 sequences are MDHEN and SYDVKM. V was cut by 5 bases and J by 5 bases, with 4 bases left in between. This CDR3 is built from 11 residues. CDR3 DNA sequence: TGTGCCAGCAGTGACAGAAACACCATATATTTT. Residues: CASSDRNTIYF.

This chain links TRBV27 with TRBJ1-5, with 11 bases matching TRBD1. Germline values: CDR1 MNHEY, CDR2 SMNVEV (reference sequence). The CDR3 spans 16 residues. V was pared by 4 bases and J by 7 bases, with 9 bases of the junction left unmatched. CDR3 coding DNA: TGTGCCAGCAGTTCCTTGGACAGGGGGCTAGGGCAGCCCCAGCATTTT. Its protein is CASSSLDRGLGQPQHF.

V and J are TRBV5-1 and TRBJ2-1; 8 bases agree with TRBD1. The CDR3 totals 15 residues. Germline-derived CDR1 and CDR2 are SGHRS and YFSETQ. J lost 6 bases, V lost 0 bases, and 5 bases had no gene match. Here the CDR3 DNA reads TGCGCCAGCAGCTTGGGCGAGGACAGGGTCAATGAGCAGTTCTTC. It encodes CASSLGEDRVNEQFF.

The chain recombines TRBV9 with TRBJ2-5; D gene uncertain. This CDR3 is built from 15 residues. In germline, CDR1 is SGDLS, CDR2 YYNGEE. Trimming stripped 0 bases from V and 2 bases from J, with 11 bases between. CDR3 nucleotides: TGTGCCAGCAGCGTAGGAGTACTGCCTCAAGAGACCCAGTACTTC. Translated: CASSVGVLPQETQYF.

The chain uses TRBV6-5 and TRBJ1-2; possibly TRBD1 for D (5 bases). The germline CDR1 and CDR2 sequences are MNHEY and SVGAGI. The length of the CDR3 is 16 residues. The ends were cut back, 0 bases at V and 8 bases at J, with 19 bases in the middle. The CDR3 DNA reads TGTGCCAGCAGTTACTCCCGGGCCCCAGGGAAGGAGGGCTACACCTTC. This encodes CASSYSRAPGKEGYTF.

This chain connects TRBV2 to TRBJ1-5; a weak D match, TRBD1 (6 bases). This CDR3 has 21 amino acids. V was pared by 4 bases and J by 5 bases, with 33 bases between. Germline V gene sequence: CDR1 SNHLY, CDR2 FYNNEI. The CDR3 loop reads CASSVSAGGRGGRRSHQPQHF. The CDR3 nucleotides are TGTGCCAGCAGTGTATCCGCGGGGGGCAGAGGAGGTCGGCGATCGCATCAGCCCCAGCATTTT.

The chain carries TRBV6-5 and TRBJ1-5; unclear D gene. The CDR3 spans 13 residues. V lost 5 bases to trimming and J lost 5 bases, with 10 bases between them. From germline, CDR1 is MNHEY and CDR2 SVGAGI. The CDR3 loop is CASSQASYQPQHF. Written as DNA, the CDR3 is TGTGCCAGCAGTCAAGCCTCATATCAGCCCCAGCATTTT.

The chain is built from TRBV18 and TRBJ1-1; the D is unclear. The germline CDR1 and CDR2 sequences are KGHSH and LQKENI. The ends were cut back, 1 base at V and 1 base at J, with 7 bases in the middle. The CDR3 is 14 amino acids. In nucleotides, the CDR3 is TGTGCCAGCTCACCACTTACAAGGAACACTGAAGCTTTCTTT. Translated, it gives CASSPLTRNTEAFF.

This sequence joins TRBV4-3 and TRBJ1-5; no clear D gene. Trimming took off 2 bases at V and 4 bases at J, with 6 bases between the two ends. Germline loops: CDR1 LGHNA, CDR2 YSLEER. The CDR3 has 13 residues. The CDR3 bases are TGCGCCAGCAGCCAAAGTATAAATCAGCCCCAGCATTTT. The encoded protein is CASSQSINQPQHF.

This clone was counted a single time. The V gene is TRBV6-1, the J gene TRBJ2-7; possible D gene TRBD2, 7 bases. Germline CDR1 is MNHNS and CDR2 is SASEGT. Trimming stripped 6 bases from V and 0 bases from J, with 12 bases between. The CDR3 extends over 14 amino acids. CDR3 protein: CASRAGHNSYEQYV. CDR3 sequence (DNA): TGTGCCAGCAGAGCGGGACACAACTCCTACGAGCAGTACGTC.

The chain uses TRBV6-1 and TRBJ1-5; a weak D match, TRBD1 (6 bases). CDR1 MNHNS and CDR2 SASEGT come from the germline V gene. V lost 5 bases, J lost 0 bases, and 11 bases lay in between. This CDR3 is built from 15 residues. This CDR3 is CASSKGGNSNQPQHF. In nucleotides, the CDR3 is TGTGCCAGCAGTAAAGGGGGGAATAGCAATCAGCCCCAGCATTTT.

This clone was seen a handful of times. In DNA form, the CDR3 reads TGCAGTGCTAGAAGGCCTGAAGCTTTCTTT. Translating it yields CSARRPEAFF. This sequence joins TRBV20-1 and TRBJ1-1; D gene ambiguous. Germline V gives CDR1 DFQATT, CDR2 SNEGSKA (reference sequence). Trimming stripped 2 bases from V and 6 bases from J, with 4 bases between. CDR3 size: 10 residues.

The V and J genes are TRBV4-1 and TRBJ1-5; a possible D gene is TRBD1 (6 bases). The CDR3 runs to 14 residues. V gave up 1 base and J gave up 7 bases, with 11 bases separating them. Germline loops: CDR1 MGHRA, CDR2 YSYEKL. The CDR3, as DNA: TGCGCCAGCAGCCAAGGAGGGGGAAGGCAGCCCCAGCATTTT. It specifies CASSQGGGRQPQHF.

V usage is TRBV5-4 and J usage is TRBJ2-3; D remains unclear. From germline, CDR1 is SGHNT and CDR2 YYREEE (reference sequence). The CDR3 runs 12 residues. V lost 4 bases, J lost 0 bases, and 3 bases lay in between. The chain's CDR3 is CASSPSTDTQYF. CDR3 coding DNA: TGTGCCAGCAGCCCGAGCACAGATACGCAGTATTTT.

In this sample, this clone turned up once. The rearrangement uses TRBV27 and TRBJ1-5, with D unclear. This CDR3 spans 14 amino acids. Germline V lookup: CDR1 MNHEY, CDR2 SMNVEV (reference sequence). V lost 5 bases and J 4 bases, leaving 12 bases between the germline ends. CDR3 DNA: TGTGCCAGCAGTGCGACGACCTCGAATCAGCCCCAGCATTTT. It translates to CASSATTSNQPQHF.

The chain recombines TRBV5-1 with TRBJ2-1; D not certain. CDR3 length equals 13 residues. Between the trimmed V and J ends, which lost 4 bases and 0 bases, there was a span of 5 bases. CDR1 and CDR2 (germline): SGHRS, YFSETQ. The CDR3 sequence: CASSKSSYNEQFF. In nucleotides, the CDR3 is TGCGCCAGCAGCAAAAGCTCCTACAATGAGCAGTTCTTC.